The 23 T cell receptor beta chains in this list originate from one sample, sequenced in a study of siplizumab effects on memory and regulatory T cells. Profiling relied on immunoSEQ multiplex PCR, and the TCRdb table lists in-frame clones only, not all of them. The sample carries about 100,000 clones, approximately 94% recorded once. Sequenced sample: non-Treg CD4+ T cells sorted from blood. All receptors come from a human donor in good health.

The gene calls are TRBV28 and TRBJ2-2; the match to TRBD2 covers 7 bases. Losses at the gene ends were 5 bases for V and 3 bases for J; bases not matched to a gene: 6. Germline values: CDR1 MDHEN, CDR2 SYDVKM. The CDR3 sequence is 15 residues long. The CDR3: CASSGGTTYTGELFF. CDR3 DNA: TGTGCCAGCAGTGGTGGGACTACTTACACCGGGGAGCTGTTTTTT.

The chain uses TRBV6-5 and TRBJ2-4; 8 bases line up with TRBD1. The CDR3 spans 15 residues. The ends lost 6 bases at V and 0 bases at J; junction bases unmatched: 4. CDR1 MNHEY and CDR2 SVGAGI come from the germline V gene. The CDR3 loop is CASRTGGIAKNIQYF. For the CDR3, the DNA is TGTGCCAGCAGAACAGGGGGTATAGCCAAAAACATTCAGTACTTC.

This CDR3 reads CASSVSPSSTDTQYF. In DNA form, the CDR3 reads TGTGCCAGCAGCGTATCTCCTAGCAGCACAGATACGCAGTATTTT. The chain joins TRBV9 to TRBJ2-3; possibly TRBD2 for D (5 bases). Between the trimmed V and J ends, which lost 1 base and 0 bases, there was a span of 9 bases. The CDR3 runs to 15 residues. Germline V gives CDR1 SGDLS, CDR2 YYNGEE.

The CDR3 DNA is TGTGCCTGGAGTCCCGTGACTAAGTTCCACGAGCAGTACTTC. Translating gives CAWSPVTKFHEQYF. The chain joins TRBV30 to TRBJ2-7, with D possibly TRBD2 on 5 matching bases. This CDR3 has 14 residues. CDR1 is GTSNPN and CDR2 is SVGIG in the germline V gene (reference sequence). The V and J ends lost 2 bases and 5 bases respectively, with 16 bases between them.

The chain carries TRBV2 and TRBJ2-1; 7 nucleotides agree with TRBD2. Per germline, CDR1 SNHLY and CDR2 FYNNEI. The CDR3 consists of 16 residues. V was pared by 3 bases and J by 0 bases, with 5 bases of the junction left unmatched. The CDR3 sequence is CASSDSGAGSYNEQFF. CDR3 nucleotides: TGTGCCAGCAGTGACAGCGGGGCCGGCTCCTACAATGAGCAGTTCTTC.

This chain links TRBV5-8 with TRBJ1-1; D unclear. Germline values: CDR1 SGHTS, CDR2 YDEGEE. The CDR3 loop spans 11 amino acids. V lost 4 bases, J lost 8 bases, and 9 bases lay in between. The CDR3 region has the DNA TGTGCCAGCAGCACTATACGGGAAGCTTTCTTT. Its translation: CASSTIREAFF.

J is TRBJ1-4 and V is TRBV7-9; no firm D call. The germline CDR1 and CDR2 sequences are SEHNR and FQNEAQ (reference sequence). Trimming took 1 base from V and 13 from J, leaving 10 bases between them. This CDR3 contains 12 residues. CDR3 protein: CASSLGPSRLFF. The CDR3 DNA sequence: TGTGCCAGCAGCTTAGGCCCCTCGAGACTGTTTTTT.

The chain joins TRBV7-3 to TRBJ2-3; D tentatively reads TRBD1 or TRBD2 (5 bases each). Trimming shortened V by 2 bases and J by 1 base, and 10 bases separated the two germline ends. Germline V gene lookup returns CDR1 SGHTA and CDR2 FQGTGA. The CDR3 spans 15 residues. In DNA, the CDR3 is TGTGCCAGCAGCTTATCCGGGACGGGCACAGATACGCAGTATTTT. It is translated as CASSLSGTGTDTQYF.

This chain joins TRBV7-2 and TRBJ2-2; D remains unclear. Trimming stripped 2 bases from V and 3 bases from J, with 13 bases between. The CDR3 runs 16 residues. Germline V gene lookup returns CDR1 SGHTA and CDR2 FQGNSA. For the CDR3, the DNA is TGTGCCAGCAGCTTACTCCGGGTCGGTTACACCGGGGAGCTGTTTTTT. Amino acids: CASSLLRVGYTGELFF.

The gene calls are TRBV2 and TRBJ2-2, with D hard to call. CDR3 length equals 13 residues. The germline CDR1 and CDR2 sequences are SNHLY and FYNNEI. Trimming removed 8 bases at V and 6 bases at J, with 13 bases between. The CDR3 protein is CASCGWGPGELFF. The CDR3 DNA follows: TGTGCCAGCTGCGGTTGGGGTCCCGGGGAGCTGTTTTTT.

The sample holds one count of this clone. The CDR3 region has the DNA TGTGCCATCAGTGATGCTTCGGGGGGGGCGGATGGCTACACCTTC. This sequence encodes CAISDASGGADGYTF. V usage is TRBV10-3 and J usage is TRBJ1-2; tentatively, D is TRBD1 (6 bases). The CDR3 loop spans 15 amino acids. V was shortened by 3 bases and J by 6 bases, with 17 bases between the two germline ends. Germline V gene lookup returns CDR1 ENHRY and CDR2 SYGVKD.

The gene calls are TRBV7-3 and TRBJ2-5; no clear D gene. The J call may be wrong; the DNA end is better matched by TRBJ2-7. CDR1 SGHTA and CDR2 FQGTGA come from the germline V gene. The CDR3 length is 13 residues. The CDR3, as DNA: TGTGCCAGCAGCCCAAACACGCAAGGCGAGCAGTACTTC. Translating it yields CASSPNTQGEQYF.

V usage is TRBV11-2 and J usage is TRBJ2-2; D assignment may be TRBD1 or TRBD2 (5 bases each). CDR3 length: 13 residues. CDR1 and CDR2 from the germline V gene are SGHAT and FQNNGV. V was pared by 5 bases and J by 4 bases, with 8 bases between. Here the CDR3 reads CASSLGTTGELFF. The CDR3 DNA sequence: TGTGCCAGCAGCCTTGGGACCACCGGGGAGCTGTTTTTT.

This clone was seen just once. The rearrangement links TRBV6-1 to TRBJ2-3; D perhaps matches TRBD1 (6 bases). The germline V and J ends were trimmed by 6 bases and 4 bases, with 11 bases remaining between them. Germline assignment: CDR1 MNHNS and CDR2 SASEGT. There are 13 residues in the CDR3. The CDR3 sequence is CASRHRAPDTQYF. DNA for the CDR3: TGTGCCAGCAGACACAGGGCTCCAGATACGCAGTATTTT.

The chain combines TRBV28 with TRBJ2-2; perhaps TRBD2 as D (6 bases). The CDR3 has 16 residues. The germline CDR1 and CDR2 sequences are MDHEN and SYDVKM. Trimming left V 6 bases short and J 0 bases short, with 14 bases between. CDR3 protein: CASSSPGLANTGELFF. In DNA, the CDR3 is TGTGCCAGCAGCTCCCCGGGACTGGCGAACACCGGGGAGCTGTTTTTT.

The V gene is TRBV27, the J gene TRBJ1-2, with TRBD1 identical over 8 bases. The CDR3 consists of 16 residues. V shed 6 bases and J 1 base; nucleotides not matched to a gene: 10. The V gene's germline CDR1 is MNHEY and CDR2 SMNVEV (reference sequence). The CDR3 loop reads CASSPWTGRGNYGYTF. CDR3 DNA sequence: TGTGCCAGCAGCCCCTGGACAGGGCGGGGTAACTATGGCTACACCTTC.

The chain combines TRBV6-5 with TRBJ2-3; D is unresolved. CDR1 and CDR2 (germline): MNHEY, SVGAGI. Trimming cost V 6 bases and J 3 bases, with 13 bases left between them. The CDR3 totals 14 residues. The CDR3 DNA reads TGTGCCAGCAGCCCCGGGTGGAGTACAGATACGCAGTATTTT. Translation: CASSPGWSTDTQYF.

The chain recombines TRBV28 with TRBJ1-1, with a possible D match to TRBD1 (5 bases). V lost 1 base, J lost 0 bases, and 12 bases lay in between. Germline V lookup: CDR1 MDHEN, CDR2 SYDVKM. CDR3 length: 16 residues. CDR3 amino acids: CASSLSRWGLNTEAFF. CDR3 coding DNA: TGTGCCAGCAGTTTATCCCGATGGGGGTTGAACACTGAAGCTTTCTTT.

The chain is built from TRBV7-9 and TRBJ1-1, with 9 bases that match TRBD1. Trimming at V came to 1 base and at J to 1 base, leaving 7 bases not matched to a gene. Germline loops: CDR1 SEHNR, CDR2 FQNEAQ (reference sequence). CDR3 length equals 17 residues. CDR3 sequence (DNA): TGTGCCAGCAGCTTAGGGACAGGGGTGTTAGGGAACACTGAAGCTTTCTTT. It codes for CASSLGTGVLGNTEAFF.

Here the CDR3 DNA reads TGTGCCAGCAGTGAATTGTTTAGCGGGAGTAGTGGCGAGCAGTACTTC. The encoded protein is CASSELFSGSSGEQYF. This chain uses TRBV6-1 with TRBJ2-7; 9 nucleotides match TRBD2. Germline trimming cut 2 bases from V and 6 bases from J; bases unmatched to any gene: 11. The germline V gene encodes CDR1 MNHNS and CDR2 SASEGT. CDR3 length: 16 residues.

The chain recombines TRBV7-2 with TRBJ2-5; TRBD1 aligns across 10 bases. Germline V gives CDR1 SGHTA, CDR2 FQGNSA. The junction had 10 bases not matched to a gene; V was cut back by 6 bases and J by 3 bases. The CDR3 runs 16 residues. CDR3 in DNA: TGTGCCAGCAGGCCCCGGGGACAGGGGAGAGAAGAGACCCAGTACTTC. This translates into CASRPRGQGREETQYF.

The CDR3 sequence is CASSEYRGPDTEAFF. In DNA, the CDR3 is TGTGCCAGTAGTGAATACAGGGGGCCGGACACTGAAGCTTTCTTT. This sequence joins TRBV19 and TRBJ1-1; 9 bases match TRBD1. The V gene's germline CDR1 is LNHDA and CDR2 SQIVND (reference sequence). Trimming cost V 5 bases and J 3 bases; bases outside gene matches: 7. This CDR3 is built from 15 residues.

This sequence joins TRBV5-1 and TRBJ2-3; TRBD2 matches at 9 bases. The CDR3 is 18 amino acids. CDR1 is SGHRS, CDR2 YFSETQ, per germline. Germline trimming cut 1 base from V and 4 bases from J; bases unmatched to any gene: 13. The CDR3 loop reads CASSLRLAGTWGPDTQYF. The DNA for the CDR3 is TGCGCCAGCAGCTTGAGGCTAGCGGGAACTTGGGGCCCAGATACGCAGTATTTT.